A single sample is the source of the 31 T cell receptor beta chains below, sequenced in a study of cytomegalovirus exposure and HLA in healthy donors. The PCR used 60 Vbeta and 13 Jbeta primers. Clones were sequenced by immunoSEQ multiplex PCR, and TCRdb holds only the in-frame ones, with some missing. The table shows 150,000 to 200,000 clones, with around 83% occurring only once. Sequencing was done on a sample of PBMCs. These receptor sequences come from a man between 25 and 39 years old in good health and CMV-seropositive.

The chain recombines TRBV7-2 with TRBJ2-5; no definite D call. Between the trimmed V and J ends, which lost 5 bases and 7 bases, there was a span of 8 bases. The CDR3 totals 11 residues. Germline V gives CDR1 SGHTA, CDR2 FQGNSA. CDR3: CASSATRTQYF. As DNA, the CDR3 is TGTGCCAGCAGCGCTACTCGGACCCAGTACTTC.

The J gene is TRBJ2-2, the V gene TRBV4-1; TRBD2 aligns across 10 bases. V dropped 6 bases and J dropped 3; count of bases not matched to a gene: 10. The germline V gene has CDR1 MGHRA and CDR2 YSYEKL. This CDR3 contains 17 residues. The CDR3 DNA reads as TGCGCCAGCAGTCGTATGACTAGCGGGCTCTACACCGGGGAGCTGTTTTTT. Residues: CASSRMTSGLYTGELFF.

The rearrangement joins TRBV7-3 to TRBJ2-6, with D possibly TRBD1 on 6 matching bases. V was shortened by 2 bases and J by 3 bases, with 17 bases between the two germline ends. Germline loops: CDR1 SGHTA, CDR2 FQGTGA. The CDR3 runs to 18 residues. The CDR3 DNA reads TGTGCCAGCAGCTTAGCATACAGGGTTGCAAGTGGGGCCAACGTCCTGACTTTC. Its protein product is CASSLAYRVASGANVLTF.

J is TRBJ2-1 and V is TRBV9, with D perhaps TRBD2 (6 bases). The V and J ends lost 7 bases and 6 bases respectively, with 17 bases between them. The V gene's germline CDR1 is SGDLS and CDR2 YYNGEE. The CDR3 spans 14 residues. CDR3 DNA: TGTGCCAGCTCTGGTACTGCGGGGATCAATGAGCAGTTCTTC. Translated, it gives CASSGTAGINEQFF.

The V and J genes are TRBV7-9 and TRBJ2-2; TRBD1 agrees at 10 bases. Germline assignment: CDR1 SEHNR and CDR2 FQNEAQ (reference sequence). The ends lost 7 bases at V and 7 bases at J; junction bases unmatched: 12. The CDR3 runs to 16 residues. The CDR3 DNA reads TGTGCCAGCAATTCGGCCCGACAGGGGGCCGGCGGGGAGCTGTTTTTT. The encoded protein is CASNSARQGAGGELFF.

This clone was seen more than once but under ten times. The rearrangement uses TRBV5-4 and TRBJ2-7, with TRBD2 identical over 7 bases. V was clipped by 0 bases and J by 3 bases; unmatched bases: 3. Germline loops: CDR1 SGHNT, CDR2 YYREEE (reference sequence). This CDR3 is 14 amino acids long. The CDR3 DNA is TGTGCCAGCAGCTTGGGGTCTAGCGGCTACGAGCAGTACTTC. It specifies CASSLGSSGYEQYF.

The CDR3 DNA follows: TGTGCCACCAGCAGAGACAGGGGAAACACCATATATTTT. It codes for CATSRDRGNTIYF. V usage is TRBV15 and J usage is TRBJ1-3, with D hard to call. The CDR3 is 13 amino acids. Trimming pared 0 bases from V and 4 bases from J, leaving 4 bases between. Per germline, CDR1 LNHNV and CDR2 YYDKDF (reference sequence).

DNA for the CDR3: TGTGCCAGCAGCTTAGGACGGCGGTCCTACGAGCAGTACGTC. Protein sequence: CASSLGRRSYEQYV. V gene TRBV7-8 combines with J gene TRBJ2-7; D is unclear. The CDR3 totals 14 residues. V shed 1 base and J shed 1 base, with 8 bases lying between them. Looked up from germline, CDR1 is SGHVS and CDR2 is FQNEAQ.

The V and J genes are TRBV13 and TRBJ1-2; 7 nucleotides align to TRBD1. The V gene end was trimmed by 3 bases and the J gene end by 6 bases; junction bases not matched to a gene: 7. The length of the CDR3 is 14 residues. From germline, CDR1 is PRHDT and CDR2 FYEKMQ (reference sequence). CDR3 sequence reads: CASSLAGTVNGYTF. The CDR3 bases are TGTGCCAGCAGCTTGGCCGGGACAGTGAATGGCTACACCTTC.

The rearrangement uses TRBV19 and TRBJ2-7, with 9 bases aligning to TRBD1. The CDR3 sequence is 13 residues long. Germline values: CDR1 LNHDA, CDR2 SQIVND (reference sequence). The J segment lost 4 bases and the V segment lost 6 bases, leaving 4 bases of the junction unmatched. CDR3 nucleotide sequence: TGTGCCAGTAGCAGACAGGGGGGATACGAGCAGTACTTC. Its protein is CASSRQGGYEQYF.

CDR3 nucleotide sequence: TGCGCCAGCAGCCCTAGCGGGAATACCTACGAGCAGTACTTC. Amino acids: CASSPSGNTYEQYF. V usage is TRBV10-1 and J usage is TRBJ2-7; 9 bases align to TRBD2. Germline V CDR1 and CDR2: WNHNN, SYGVQD (reference sequence). Losses at the gene ends were 6 bases for V and 2 bases for J; bases not matched to a gene: 5. This CDR3 contains 14 residues.

This sequence joins TRBV4-3 and TRBJ2-1; D is undetermined. V was pared by 0 bases and J by 7 bases, with 7 bases between. Germline CDR1 reads LGHNA; CDR2 reads YSLEER. The CDR3 has 13 amino acids. The CDR3 DNA reads as TGCGCCAGCAGCCAAGATCCAGGAAATGAGCAGTTCTTC. This translates into CASSQDPGNEQFF.

The count of this clone is one. This chain links TRBV15 with TRBJ2-2, with D maybe TRBD1 (5 bases). V lost 4 bases to trimming and J lost 7 bases, with 16 bases between them. The CDR3 runs to 15 residues. Germline V gene lookup returns CDR1 LNHNV and CDR2 YYDKDF (reference sequence). CDR3 protein: CATSKALQGGGELFF. The CDR3 bases are TGTGCCACCAGCAAAGCGCTTCAGGGTGGCGGGGAGCTGTTTTTT.

The genes are TRBV7-3 and TRBJ2-1; TRBD2 matches 10 bases. The CDR3 sequence is 16 residues long. Looked up from germline, CDR1 is SGHTA and CDR2 is FQGTGA. Germline trimming cut 3 bases from V and 7 bases from J; bases unmatched to any gene: 9. The CDR3 DNA reads as TGTGCCAGCAGCTTGGCTAGCGGGAGAACAGGGAATGAGCAGTTCTTC. It codes for CASSLASGRTGNEQFF.

V usage is TRBV28 and J usage is TRBJ1-5; 11 nucleotides align to TRBD1. The CDR3 totals 15 residues. Germline V gene sequence: CDR1 MDHEN, CDR2 SYDVKM. Germline trimming cut 7 bases from V and 6 bases from J; bases unmatched to any gene: 8. The chain's CDR3 is CASMRDRGGGQPQHF. The CDR3 nucleotides read TGTGCCAGCATGAGGGACAGGGGGGGAGGTCAGCCCCAGCATTTT. The variable domain in full, with the rest retrieved from reference TRBV28 and TRBJ1-5, is DVKVTQSSRYLVKRTGEKVFLECVQDMDHENMFWYRQDPGLGLRLIYFSYDVKMKEKGDIPEGYSVSREKKERFSLILESASTNQTSMYLCASMRDRGGGQPQHFGDGTRLSIL.

The V and J genes are TRBV11-3 and TRBJ2-1; 12 positions agree with TRBD2. The CDR3 has 17 residues. Unmatched junction bases numbered 13, after V lost 5 bases and J lost 8 bases. In germline, CDR1 is SGHNT, CDR2 YENEEA. The CDR3 here is CASSPTPSSGRAYEQFF. DNA for the CDR3: TGTGCCAGCAGCCCTACCCCGTCTAGCGGGAGGGCCTATGAGCAGTTCTTC.

This chain links TRBV9 with TRBJ2-3; D is unresolved. CDR3 length: 14 amino acids. CDR1 is SGDLS, CDR2 YYNGEE, per germline. Trimming shortened V by 4 bases and J by 0 bases, and 9 bases separated the two germline ends. Written as DNA, the CDR3 is TGTGCCAGCAGCTCGCGGATTAGCACAGATACGCAGTATTTT. This gives the protein CASSSRISTDTQYF.

As to this clone: This sample includes further DNA sequences coding for the same CDR3. This chain uses TRBV5-1 with TRBJ2-1; D perhaps matches TRBD1 (6 bases). V shed 2 bases and J shed 0 bases, with 9 bases lying between them. Germline V CDR1 and CDR2: SGHRS, YFSETQ. This CDR3 comprises 15 residues. In DNA, the CDR3 is TGCGCCAGCAGCTTAGGACAGAGCTCCTACAATGAGCAGTTCTTC. It is translated as CASSLGQSSYNEQFF.

The rearrangement joins TRBV29-1 to TRBJ1-2, with 10 bases matching TRBD1. Trimming at V came to 6 bases and at J to 5 bases, leaving 3 bases not matched to a gene. Germline assignment: CDR1 SQVTM and CDR2 ANQGSEA. The CDR3 loop spans 12 amino acids. The chain's CDR3 is CSVDRGLYGYTF. The CDR3 DNA reads as TGCAGCGTCGACAGGGGGCTATATGGCTACACCTTC. The full variable domain, in which reference TRBV29-1 and TRBJ1-2 provide the parts outside the CDR3, is SAVISQKPSRDICQRGTSLTIQCQVDSQVTMMFWYRQQPGQSLTLIATANQGSEATYESGFVIDKFPISRPNLTFSTLTVSNMSPEDSSIYLCSVDRGLYGYTFGSGTRLTVV.

The sample holds a few counts of this clone. The V gene is TRBV5-4, the J gene TRBJ2-4, with 10 bases aligning to TRBD1. The CDR3 sequence is 16 residues long. Losses at the gene ends were 4 bases for V and 0 bases for J; bases not matched to a gene: 4. In germline, CDR1 is SGHNT, CDR2 YYREEE (reference sequence). CDR3 loop: CASSPGTGEAKNIQYF. The CDR3 bases are TGTGCCAGCAGCCCGGGGACAGGGGAAGCCAAAAACATTCAGTACTTC.

This rearrangement joins TRBV4-3 to TRBJ1-1, with D tentatively TRBD1 (6 bases). The CDR3 spans 14 residues. Trimming cost V 0 bases and J 5 bases, with 10 bases left between them. Germline values: CDR1 LGHNA, CDR2 YSLEER. This CDR3 is CASSQDLRGTEAFF. The CDR3, as DNA: TGCGCCAGCAGCCAAGATCTGAGGGGGACTGAAGCTTTCTTT.

In this sample, this clone turned up a few times. The V call is TRBV7-2, the J call TRBJ2-7, with 11 nucleotides matching TRBD2. The V segment lost 5 bases and the J segment 2 bases; nucleotides outside the gene matches: 8. The germline V gene has CDR1 SGHTA and CDR2 FQGNSA. CDR3 length: 16 residues. The CDR3 spells CASSPGLAGPPYEQYF. The CDR3 coding sequence is TGTGCCAGCAGCCCCGGACTAGCGGGCCCCCCCTACGAGCAGTACTTC.

The V call is TRBV27, the J call TRBJ1-2; 8 bases fit TRBD1. Germline CDR1 and CDR2: MNHEY and SMNVEV (reference sequence). The CDR3 runs to 14 residues. V lost 4 bases, J lost 6 bases, and 7 bases stayed unmatched. CDR3 loop: CASSSLDRVNGYTF. CDR3 nucleotide sequence: TGTGCCAGCAGTTCGCTGGACAGGGTGAATGGCTACACCTTC.

The chain uses TRBV7-9 and TRBJ1-6, with 9 positions matching TRBD1. There are 17 residues in the CDR3. Germline V lookup: CDR1 SEHNR, CDR2 FQNEAQ (reference sequence). The V segment lost 4 bases and the J segment 2 bases; nucleotides outside the gene matches: 6. The CDR3 spells CASSYRQGGTYNSPLHF. CDR3 nucleotides: TGTGCCAGCAGCTACCGACAGGGGGGGACCTATAATTCACCCCTCCACTTT.

The sample holds a few counts of this clone. This chain links TRBV18 with TRBJ1-1; TRBD1 might be the D (6 bases). CDR1 KGHSH and CDR2 LQKENI come from the germline V gene. V was trimmed by 3 bases and J by 3 bases, leaving 17 bases between them. The CDR3 spans 16 residues. The DNA for the CDR3 is TGTGCCAGCTCACCCACTTTGGGGAGGGGGTACACTGAAGCTTTCTTT. This gives the protein CASSPTLGRGYTEAFF.

The chain is built from TRBV27 and TRBJ1-6; no clear D. Germline loops: CDR1 MNHEY, CDR2 SMNVEV (reference sequence). Between the trimmed V and J ends, which lost 2 bases and 7 bases, there was a span of 12 bases. The CDR3 consists of 15 residues. CDR3 sequence: CASSLVRILNSPLHF. Written as DNA, the CDR3 is TGTGCCAGCAGTTTAGTCAGGATCTTGAATTCACCCCTCCACTTT.

This clone was picked up a small number of times. The chain carries TRBV7-9 and TRBJ1-4; the match to TRBD1 covers 8 bases. V lost 5 bases to trimming and J lost 7 bases; unmatched junction nucleotides: 9. This CDR3 spans 15 amino acids. Germline V gene lookup returns CDR1 SEHNR and CDR2 FQNEAQ (reference sequence). The CDR3 reads CASSAPRGTGEKLFF. CDR3 sequence (DNA): TGTGCCAGCAGCGCCCCTCGAGGGACAGGTGAAAAACTGTTTTTT. The full variable domain, completed using reference TRBV7-9 and TRBJ1-4, is DTGVSQNPRHKITKRGQNVTFRCDPISEHNRLYWYRQTLGQGPEFLTYFQNEAQLEKSRLLSDRFSAERPKGSFSTLEIQRTEQGDSAMYLCASSAPRGTGEKLFFGSGTQLSVL.

The rearrangement joins TRBV10-3 to TRBJ2-1; D is possibly TRBD1 (6 bases). V shed 4 bases and J shed 0 bases, with 19 bases lying between them. Germline V gene lookup returns CDR1 ENHRY and CDR2 SYGVKD. The CDR3 totals 18 residues. The CDR3 protein is CAISGDKGESRSYNEQFF. CDR3 bases: TGTGCCATCAGTGGCGATAAGGGGGAAAGTCGCTCCTACAATGAGCAGTTCTTC.

The chain employs TRBV6-1 and TRBJ2-2; weak D call: TRBD1 (5 bases). Germline CDR1 reads MNHNS; CDR2 reads SASEGT. Trimming left V 1 base short and J 5 bases short, with 17 bases between. CDR3 size: 17 residues. The CDR3 bases are TGTGCCAGCAGTGAAGGTGTCAGGGTGGTTCTGACCGGGGAGCTGTTTTTT. This codes for CASSEGVRVVLTGELFF.

This chain uses TRBV5-1 with TRBJ2-1; 10 bases align to TRBD2. In germline, CDR1 is SGHRS, CDR2 YFSETQ. The V gene end was trimmed by 4 bases and the J gene end by 3 bases; junction bases not matched to a gene: 1. This CDR3 spans 14 amino acids. The CDR3 coding sequence is TGCGCCAGCAGCCAGCGGGAGGGCTACAATGAGCAGTTCTTC. Translating it yields CASSQREGYNEQFF.

This chain uses TRBV4-2 with TRBJ1-5; tentatively, D is TRBD1 (5 bases). The CDR3 loop spans 13 amino acids. V was shortened by 0 bases and J by 8 bases, with 8 bases between the two germline ends. Germline-derived CDR1 and CDR2 are LGHNA and YNFKEQ. In DNA form, the CDR3 reads TGTGCCAGCAGCCAAGAATGGGGGGAGCCCCAGCATTTT. Protein product: CASSQEWGEPQHF.